This T cell receptor beta chain was documented in a study of cytomegalovirus exposure and HLA in healthy donors. Looked up from germline, CDR1 is MDHEN and CDR2 is SYDVKM. The CDR3 has 14 residues. V lost 8 bases to trimming and J lost 5 bases, with 18 bases between them. PCR primers comprised 60 Vbeta and 13 Jbeta primers. Method: immunoSEQ multiplex PCR; TCRdb's copy keeps in-frame clones and lacks some. Of 180,000 or so clones in the sample, roughly four fifths were seen once. A word on this clone: What it recognizes is unknown.

Findings and limits, study-wide: The number of N-insertions in an Asian-associated ancestry cluster was reportedly below the roughly 700-donor mean in a later analysis. As confirmed in vitro, a few CMV-associated chains were specific for CMV antigens. TCR beta V- and J-gene trimming, according to a later analysis, was linked to a missense DCLRE1C variant. It was reportedly the case that the classifier diagnosed cytomegalovirus status with high specificity and sensitivity.

The chain recombines TRBV28 with TRBJ1-1; D is unresolved. The sample comprised PBMCs. The source of this sequence is a woman aged 25 to 39 in good health and CMV-seropositive. The CDR3 is CASLRGSRWTEAFF. DNA of the CDR3: TGTGCCAGCCTTAGAGGTAGTCGGTGGACTGAAGCTTTCTTT.